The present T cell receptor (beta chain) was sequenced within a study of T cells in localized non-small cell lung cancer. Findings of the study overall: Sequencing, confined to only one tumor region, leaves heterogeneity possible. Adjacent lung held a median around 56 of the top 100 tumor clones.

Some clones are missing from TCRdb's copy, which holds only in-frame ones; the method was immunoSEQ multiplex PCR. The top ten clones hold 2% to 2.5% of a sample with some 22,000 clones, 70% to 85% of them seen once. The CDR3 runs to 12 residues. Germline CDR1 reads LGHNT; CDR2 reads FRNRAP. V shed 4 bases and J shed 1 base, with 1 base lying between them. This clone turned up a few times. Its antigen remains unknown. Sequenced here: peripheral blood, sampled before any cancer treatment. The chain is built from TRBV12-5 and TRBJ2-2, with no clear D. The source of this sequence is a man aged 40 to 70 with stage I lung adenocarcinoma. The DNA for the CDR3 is TGTGCTAGTGGTTGGAACACCGGGGAGCTGTTTTTT. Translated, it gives CASGWNTGELFF.